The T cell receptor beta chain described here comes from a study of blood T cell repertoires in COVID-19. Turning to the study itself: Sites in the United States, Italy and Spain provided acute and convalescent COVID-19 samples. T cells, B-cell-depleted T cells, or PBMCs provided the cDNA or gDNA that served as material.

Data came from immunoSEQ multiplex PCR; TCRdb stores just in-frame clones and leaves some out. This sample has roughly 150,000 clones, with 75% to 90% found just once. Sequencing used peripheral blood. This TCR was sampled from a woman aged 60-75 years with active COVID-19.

The CDR3 coding sequence is TGTGCCAGCAGCCCTCTAGGCCAGGGGGCTACCTACGAGCAGTACTTC. Amino acids: CASSPLGQGATYEQYF. The gene calls are TRBV9 and TRBJ2-7, with 8 bases fitting TRBD1. CDR1 is SGDLS, CDR2 YYNGEE, per germline. V shed 4 bases and J 2 bases; nucleotides not matched to a gene: 11. This CDR3 has 16 residues.